This T cell receptor beta chain was sequenced during a study of blood T cells in healthy people across ages. This CDR3 spans 15 amino acids. V was trimmed by 6 bases and J by 1 base, leaving 18 bases between them. Per the germline V gene, CDR1 is SQVTM and CDR2 is ANQGSEA. The second PCR ran about 6 to 11 cycles with a sample-barcoded 5' primer and J-beta primers. TCRdb analysed the 5' RACE reads with MiXCR anew, one entry per CDR3 protein. The table shows 1.5 million to 2 million distinct CDR3 sequences, with roughly two fifths occurring only once. Isolation of PBMCs gave at least 6 million cells per sample.

This chain uses TRBV29-1 with TRBJ1-1; D is unclear. This clonotype originated in a human donor in good health. Sequenced input: blood. CDR3 in amino acids: CSVSSRLRTNTEAFF. The CDR3 DNA is TGCAGCGTCTCATCCCGGCTACGGACGAACACTGAAGCTTTCTTT.